This TCR beta chain was identified during a study of blood T cell repertoires in COVID-19. Study summary: Donors in the United States, Italy and Spain gave samples during acute or convalescent COVID-19. T cells, B-cell-depleted T cells, or PBMCs provided the cDNA or gDNA that served as material.

Per the original methods: Quantification of nucleated cells was approximated via reference gene primer amplification. Data came from immunoSEQ multiplex PCR; TCRdb stores just in-frame clones and leaves some out. V and J calls and clone size follow that table, whereas D and trimming were derived from the DNA. The table has roughly 240,000 clones, 83% seen once; the top ten hold less than 6%. V was clipped by 3 bases and J by 0 bases; unmatched bases: 5. This CDR3 has 16 residues. The V gene's germline CDR1 is MNHNY and CDR2 SVGAGI (reference sequence). This chain joins TRBV6-6 and TRBJ1-3; the match to TRBD1 covers 7 bases. Input material: peripheral blood. This clonotype was obtained from a man aged 60-69 years who had recovered from COVID-19. The DNA for the CDR3 is TGTGCCAGCAGTTATCCAACAGGGGCCTCTGGAAACACCATATATTTT. It is translated as CASSYPTGASGNTIYF.